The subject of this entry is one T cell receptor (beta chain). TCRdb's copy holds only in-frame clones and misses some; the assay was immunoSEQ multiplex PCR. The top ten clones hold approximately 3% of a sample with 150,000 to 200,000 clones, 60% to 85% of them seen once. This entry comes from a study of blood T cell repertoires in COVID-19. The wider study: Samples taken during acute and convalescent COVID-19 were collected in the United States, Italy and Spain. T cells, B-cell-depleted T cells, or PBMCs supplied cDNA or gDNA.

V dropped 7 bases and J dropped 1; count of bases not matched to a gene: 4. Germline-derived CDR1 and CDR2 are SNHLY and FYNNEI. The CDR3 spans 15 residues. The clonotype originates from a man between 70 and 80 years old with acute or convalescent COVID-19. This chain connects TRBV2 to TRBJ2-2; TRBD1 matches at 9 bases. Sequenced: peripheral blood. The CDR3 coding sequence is TGTGCCAGCACCAGACAGGGGGTGAACACCGGGGAGCTGTTTTTT. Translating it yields CASTRQGVNTGELFF.